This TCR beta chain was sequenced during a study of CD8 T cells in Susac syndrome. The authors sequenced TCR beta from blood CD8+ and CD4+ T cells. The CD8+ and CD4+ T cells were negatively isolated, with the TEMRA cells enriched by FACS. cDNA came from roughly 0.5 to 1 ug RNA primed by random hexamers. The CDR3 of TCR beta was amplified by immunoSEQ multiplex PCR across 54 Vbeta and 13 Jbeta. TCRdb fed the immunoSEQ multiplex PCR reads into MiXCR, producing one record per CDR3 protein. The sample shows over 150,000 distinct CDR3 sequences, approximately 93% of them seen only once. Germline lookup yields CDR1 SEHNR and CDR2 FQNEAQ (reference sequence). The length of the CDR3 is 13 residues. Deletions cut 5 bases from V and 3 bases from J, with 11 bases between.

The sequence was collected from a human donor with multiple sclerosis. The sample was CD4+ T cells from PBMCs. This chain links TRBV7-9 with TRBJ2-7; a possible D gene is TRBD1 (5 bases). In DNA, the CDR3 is TGTGCCAGCAGCGATGGACACCTCTACGAGCAGTACTTC. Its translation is CASSDGHLYEQYF.